Below are 13 T cell receptor beta chains sequenced from a single sample in a study of CD4 T cells in relation to SARS-CoV-2 and coronaviruses (dated by TCRdb to the early 2020s). These receptors have no known antigen. The library was built by means of the immunoSEQ multiplex PCR assay. The clones in this table, taken by TCRdb from immuneACCESS, are in-frame only. Not every clone is retained; where verified, under half of the shortfall comes from an unresolved V gene, and the cause of the rest is unknown. The sample profile shows around 20,000 clones; approximately 80% of them were found once. The ten largest clones represent over 25% of the sample. CD4+ T cells from unexposed donors were collected before the COVID-19 pandemic (2011-2018). The EasySep CD4+ T cell isolation kit was used to isolate CD4+ T cells once the cultures had run for about 11 days. The sequenced material came from CD4+ T cells from PBMCs, cultured in vitro. The source is a human donor in good health.

This clone was counted a few times. The V call is TRBV30, the J call TRBJ1-2; 9 nucleotides agree with TRBD1. Germline V CDR1 and CDR2: GTSNPN, SVGIG (reference sequence). This CDR3 has 14 amino acids. Trimming removed 1 base from V and 7 bases from J; junction bases left unmatched: 7. In DNA form, the CDR3 reads TGTGCCTGGAGTGCTAACAGGGGGCAGGGTGGCTACACCTTC. Amino acids: CAWSANRGQGGYTF.

The gene calls are TRBV18 and TRBJ2-2; D gene unclear. This CDR3 is 16 amino acids long. Deletions cut 5 bases from V and 2 bases from J, with 15 bases between. The germline V gene has CDR1 KGHSH and CDR2 LQKENI. CDR3 protein: CASSADQALNTGELFF. In nucleotides, the CDR3 is TGTGCCAGCTCAGCCGACCAAGCTTTAAACACCGGGGAGCTGTTTTTT.

This sequence joins TRBV10-3 and TRBJ2-1; 11 bases align to TRBD2. Germline lookup yields CDR1 ENHRY and CDR2 SYGVKD. With 3 bases clipped from V and 8 bases from J, the junction kept 12 bases outside the gene matches. CDR3 length: 17 residues. The CDR3, as DNA: TGTGCCATCAGTGATGGACTAGCGGGTGGGTTGTTTGATGAGCAGTTCTTC. Amino acid sequence: CAISDGLAGGLFDEQFF.

The V call is TRBV29-1, the J call TRBJ1-2; TRBD1 might be the D (6 bases). Trimming removed 6 bases at V and 3 bases at J, with 17 bases between. This CDR3 spans 14 amino acids. CDR1 is SQVTM, CDR2 ANQGSEA, per germline. The DNA of the CDR3 is TGCAGCGTCACAGGGACGAACGTGTACTATGGCTACACCTTC. It is translated as CSVTGTNVYYGYTF.

This clone was recorded only once. V gene TRBV5-4 combines with J gene TRBJ1-1, with 7 bases identical to TRBD1. From germline, CDR1 is SGHNT and CDR2 YYREEE (reference sequence). There are 13 residues in the CDR3. J lost 7 bases, V lost 4 bases, and 7 bases had no gene match. The CDR3 loop is CASSRDREGEAFF. The CDR3 region has the DNA TGTGCCAGCAGCCGAGACAGGGAGGGTGAAGCTTTCTTT.

The chain links TRBV5-4 to TRBJ2-3, with D hard to call. V lost 4 bases and J lost 2, with 17 bases in between. CDR3 length: 16 residues. The germline V gene encodes CDR1 SGHNT and CDR2 YYREEE (reference sequence). The CDR3 here is CASSPGGVGFTDTQYF. The CDR3, as DNA: TGTGCCAGCAGCCCGGGTGGGGTGGGGTTCACAGATACGCAGTATTTT.

This clone was detected a few times. The chain has TRBV6-6 and TRBJ2-3, with D possibly being TRBD2 (5 bases). CDR1 MNHNY and CDR2 SVGAGI come from the germline V gene (reference sequence). V was pared by 1 base and J by 1 base, with 6 bases between. This CDR3 is 14 amino acids long. The CDR3, as DNA: TGTGCCAGCAGTTACTTTAGCGGCACAGATACGCAGTATTTT. Protein product: CASSYFSGTDTQYF.

CDR3 DNA: TGTGCCAGCAGCCCCCTCGCGCCCGCCGGGACTAGCGTCACCGGGGAGCTGTTTTTT. It translates to CASSPLAPAGTSVTGELFF. This chain links TRBV7-3 with TRBJ2-2; TRBD2 matches 10 bases. This CDR3 is built from 19 residues. J lost 4 bases, V lost 5 bases, and 16 bases had no gene match. The V gene's germline CDR1 is SGHTA and CDR2 FQGTGA. Drawing the rest from reference TRBV7-3 and TRBJ2-2, the complete variable domain is GAGVSQTPSNKVTEKGKYVELRCDPISGHTALYWYRQSLGQGPEFLIYFQGTGAADDSGLPNDRFFAVRPEGSVSTLKIQRTERGDSAVYLCASSPLAPAGTSVTGELFFGEGSRLTVL.

V and J are TRBV7-2 and TRBJ1-3; D not certain. CDR3 length: 14 amino acids. V was trimmed by 5 bases and J by 2 bases, leaving 10 bases between them. Per germline, CDR1 SGHTA and CDR2 FQGNSA. This chain's CDR3 is CASSQNGAGNTIYF. CDR3 sequence (DNA): TGTGCCAGCAGCCAGAATGGAGCTGGAAACACCATATATTTT.

The gene calls are TRBV7-9 and TRBJ1-2; D remains unclear. The V gene lost 4 bases and the J gene lost 7 bases, with 7 bases spanning the gap. The CDR3 runs 11 residues. CDR1 is SEHNR and CDR2 is FQNEAQ in the germline V gene (reference sequence). This chain's CDR3 is CASSSGAGYTF. In nucleotides, the CDR3 is TGTGCCAGCAGCTCTGGAGCTGGCTACACCTTC.

The V and J genes are TRBV1 and TRBJ1-1. TRBV1 is a listed pseudogene. CDR3 length equals 13 residues. CDR3 in amino acids: CTSSHRIGPEAFF. The CDR3 region has the DNA TGCACCAGCAGCCACCGAATCGGCCCTGAAGCTTTCTTT.

The V and J genes are TRBV7-9 and TRBJ1-4; 7 bases fit TRBD1. CDR3 length equals 16 residues. Trimming took 5 bases from V and 4 from J; bases not matched to a gene: 10. CDR1 SEHNR and CDR2 FQNEAQ come from the germline V gene (reference sequence). This chain's CDR3 is CASSPRTGAGNEKLFF. The DNA for the CDR3 is TGTGCCAGCAGCCCGCGCACAGGGGCTGGTAATGAAAAACTGTTTTTT.

The J gene is TRBJ1-5, the V gene TRBV10-1; 7 nucleotides align to TRBD1. The V segment lost 4 bases and the J segment 5 bases; nucleotides outside the gene matches: 5. CDR3 size: 14 residues. In germline, CDR1 is WNHNN, CDR2 SYGVQD (reference sequence). The CDR3 spells CASSAVRGDQPQHF. The CDR3 coding sequence is TGCGCCAGCAGTGCCGTCAGGGGGGATCAGCCCCAGCATTTT.